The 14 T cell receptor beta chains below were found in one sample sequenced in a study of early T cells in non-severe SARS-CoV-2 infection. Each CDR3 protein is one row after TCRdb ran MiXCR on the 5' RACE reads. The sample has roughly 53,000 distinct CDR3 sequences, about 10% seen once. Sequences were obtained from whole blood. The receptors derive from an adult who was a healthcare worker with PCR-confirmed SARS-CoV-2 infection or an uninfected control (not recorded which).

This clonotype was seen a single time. The CDR3 spells CASRLAGGRTDTQYF. The CDR3 nucleotides read TGTGCCAGCAGGCTAGCGGGGGGCCGCACAGATACGCAGTATTTT. The rearrangement joins TRBV28 to TRBJ2-3; TRBD2 matches at 11 bases. Germline V lookup: CDR1 MDHEN, CDR2 SYDVKM. The CDR3 sequence is 15 residues long. V was pared by 6 bases and J by 1 base, with 3 bases of the junction left unmatched.

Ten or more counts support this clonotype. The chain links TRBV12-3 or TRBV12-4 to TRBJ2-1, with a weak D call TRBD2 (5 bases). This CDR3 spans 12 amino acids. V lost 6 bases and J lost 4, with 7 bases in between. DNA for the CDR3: TGTGCCAGCAGCTGGGAGTACAATGAGCAGTTCTTC. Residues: CASSWEYNEQFF.

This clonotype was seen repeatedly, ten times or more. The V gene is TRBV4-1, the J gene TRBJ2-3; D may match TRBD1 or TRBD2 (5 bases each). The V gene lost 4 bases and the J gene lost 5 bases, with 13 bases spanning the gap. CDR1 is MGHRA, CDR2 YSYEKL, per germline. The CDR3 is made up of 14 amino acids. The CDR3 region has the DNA TGCGCCAGCAGCCTGGTACCGGGGCAAGATACGCAGTATTTT. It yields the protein CASSLVPGQDTQYF.

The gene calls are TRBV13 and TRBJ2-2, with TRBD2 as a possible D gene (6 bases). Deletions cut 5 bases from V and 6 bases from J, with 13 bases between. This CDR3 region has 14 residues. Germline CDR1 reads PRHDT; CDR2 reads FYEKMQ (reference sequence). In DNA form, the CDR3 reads TGTGCCAGCAGCCCGGATGGAGGGCCCGGGGAGCTGTTTTTT. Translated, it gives CASSPDGGPGELFF.

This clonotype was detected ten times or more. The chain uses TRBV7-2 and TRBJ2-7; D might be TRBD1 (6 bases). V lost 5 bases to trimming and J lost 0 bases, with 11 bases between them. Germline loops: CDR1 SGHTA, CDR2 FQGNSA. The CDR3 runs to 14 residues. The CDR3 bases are TGTGCCAGCAGCCAGACAGGCCTCTCCTACGAGCAGTACTTC. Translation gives CASSQTGLSYEQYF.

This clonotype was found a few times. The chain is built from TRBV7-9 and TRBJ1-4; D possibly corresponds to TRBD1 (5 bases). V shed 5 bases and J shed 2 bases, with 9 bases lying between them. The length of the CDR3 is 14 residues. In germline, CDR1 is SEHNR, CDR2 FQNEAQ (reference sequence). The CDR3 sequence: CASSPGLTNEKLFF. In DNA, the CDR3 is TGTGCCAGCAGCCCGGGACTGACTAATGAAAAACTGTTTTTT.

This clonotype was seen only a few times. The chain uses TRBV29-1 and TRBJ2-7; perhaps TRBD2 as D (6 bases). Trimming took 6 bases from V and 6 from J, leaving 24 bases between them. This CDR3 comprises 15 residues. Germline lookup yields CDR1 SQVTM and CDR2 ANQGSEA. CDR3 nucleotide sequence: TGCAGCGTGAGCGGGCTAGGGGCGCGGAGGGGCGAGCAGTACTTC. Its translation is CSVSGLGARRGEQYF.

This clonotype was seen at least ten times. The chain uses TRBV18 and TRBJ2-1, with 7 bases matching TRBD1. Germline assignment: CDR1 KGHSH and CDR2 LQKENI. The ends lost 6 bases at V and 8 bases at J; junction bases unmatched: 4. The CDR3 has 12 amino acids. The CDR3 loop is CASSDRDDEQFF. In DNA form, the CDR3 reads TGTGCCAGCTCCGACAGGGATGATGAGCAGTTCTTC.

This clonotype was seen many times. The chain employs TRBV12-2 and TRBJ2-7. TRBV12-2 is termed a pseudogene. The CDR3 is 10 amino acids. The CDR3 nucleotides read TGTGCAAGTCGCTCCTACGAGCAGTACTTC. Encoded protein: CASRSYEQYF.

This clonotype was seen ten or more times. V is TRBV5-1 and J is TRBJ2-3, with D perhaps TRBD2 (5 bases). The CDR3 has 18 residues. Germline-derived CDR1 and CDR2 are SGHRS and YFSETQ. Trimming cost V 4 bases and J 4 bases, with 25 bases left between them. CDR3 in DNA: TGCGCCAGCAGCCCAACGGCCAATGGCCCTAGCATCGCAGATACGCAGTATTTT. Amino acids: CASSPTANGPSIADTQYF.

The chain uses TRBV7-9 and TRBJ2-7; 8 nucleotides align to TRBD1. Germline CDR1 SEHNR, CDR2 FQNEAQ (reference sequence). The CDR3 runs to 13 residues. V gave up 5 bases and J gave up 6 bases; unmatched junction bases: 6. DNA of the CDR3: TGTGCCAGCAGCGCACAGGGGGAGGCCGAGCAGTACTTC. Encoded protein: CASSAQGEAEQYF.

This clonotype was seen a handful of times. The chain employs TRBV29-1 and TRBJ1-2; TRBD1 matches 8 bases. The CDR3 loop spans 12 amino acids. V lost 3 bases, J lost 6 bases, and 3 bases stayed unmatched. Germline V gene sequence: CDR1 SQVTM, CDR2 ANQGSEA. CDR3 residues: CSVDRGLHGYTF. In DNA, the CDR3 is TGCAGCGTTGACAGGGGGCTACATGGCTACACCTTC.

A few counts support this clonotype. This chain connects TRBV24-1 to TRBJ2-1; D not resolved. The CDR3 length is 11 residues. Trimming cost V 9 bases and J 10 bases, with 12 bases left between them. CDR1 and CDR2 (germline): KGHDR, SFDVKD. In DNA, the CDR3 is TGTGCCACCGGAGTGGATACAGAGCAGTTCTTC. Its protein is CATGVDTEQFF.

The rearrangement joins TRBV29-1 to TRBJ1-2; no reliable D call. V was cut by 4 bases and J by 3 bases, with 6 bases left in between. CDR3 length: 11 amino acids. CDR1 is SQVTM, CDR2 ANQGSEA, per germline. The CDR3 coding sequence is TGCAGCGTTGGGGAAGACTATGGCTACACCTTC. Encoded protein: CSVGEDYGYTF.